The entry below describes one T cell receptor (beta chain). Its antigen remains unidentified. It has no much larger one-base neighbor in the sample; base qualities were not kept. This record belongs to a study of T-cell memory formation after mild COVID-19 (dated by TCRdb to the early 2020s). Some background on the complete study: TCR sequence clusters from the two donors were largely donor specific. The cohort was made up of two young adult volunteers, one female and one male, who were previously healthy. In a couple of donors, T-cell clones that expanded and contracted after mild COVID-19 were tracked by sequencing TCRalpha and TCRbeta repertoires over time. Summary of the overall study and its limitations: From day 15 to 85, contracting clones showed balanced CD4/CD8 phenotypes, whereas a second wave of clones that expanded from day 15 to 37 leaned towards CD4+. Only a couple of mild cases were covered by the study, and larger cohorts that include severe cases with pre-infection samples were considered necessary. Contracting CD4+ clones were located mainly in the CM and EM memory subsets, whereas CD8+ clones were found to be enriched in EMRA. Some responding clones were detected in pre-infection memory, suggesting pre-existing cross-reactive memory T cells joined the SARS-CoV-2 response. Whether the second-wave clones peaking on day 37 were SARS-CoV-2 specific was not confirmed.

PBMCs were isolated by Ficoll-Paque density gradient centrifugation. The V end loses 5 bases and the J end loses 2 bases, and a stretch of 31 bases separates them. Taken from the germline V gene, the CDR1 and CDR2 loops are SGHVS and FQNEAQ. The CDR3, cysteine through phenylalanine, is 21 amino acids long. The retained sequence is limited to the CDR3, 63 bases, with the frame set at the first base. The instrument given in TCRdb is Illumina NovaSeq 6000. TCRalpha and TCRbeta cDNA libraries were constructed by 5'RACE with constant-segment primers, with sample barcodes and unique molecular identifiers being introduced. RNA was extracted from every sample with Trizol reagent. The libraries were amplified in two PCR steps, and the second step added a second sample barcode and Illumina TruSeq adapters. Libraries were sequenced on an Illumina NovaSeq with 2 x 150 bp paired-end reads. In the authors' own workflow: The reads were demultiplexed and collapsed into UMI-guided consensus sequences using migec v1.2.7. Using mixcr v2.1.11, UMI consensuses were aligned to TRA and TRB V and J templates and then assembled into clonotypes. Clonotypes were classified as expanded or contracted when called significant by both edgeR and NoisET, with noise models trained on biological replicates. For edgeR calls, a false discovery rate-adjusted p below 0.01 and a log2 fold-change threshold of 1 were applied. PCA with hierarchical clustering of max-normalized trajectories of the 1000 most abundant clonotypes was used as exploratory dynamics analysis. Separately sequenced CD4+ and CD8+ repertoires were used to assign the CD4 or CD8 phenotype of responding clones. The public reads were quality trimmed at Q25 with fastp and then assembled into clones with MiXCR by TCRdb, keeping productive beta chains. All rows with the same CDR3 protein become a single entry with the most common DNA and genes. The V and J calls were determined by TCRdb, not by the authors. The sample table contains 550,000 to 650,000 distinct CDR3 sequences; only one count was recorded for 17% of them. Clones ranked in the top ten supply approximately 8.1% of the sample.

This receptor was obtained from an adult woman who had mild COVID-19 (a few samples of this study predate the infection). The sample titles of this study are shuffled in the database, so cell type and time point are left out; the donor was told from shared clones. Recombination linked TRBV7-8 to TRBJ1-5; the D gene is possibly TRBD1, with 5 bases matching. Sequenced: PBMCs or a T cell subset sorted from them (not recorded which). The DNA sequence is as follows: TGTGCCAGCAGCCCTACCCGGGTGGCAGGGATGGGGAGAATAGGCAATCAGCCCCAGCATTTT. Translation gives CASSPTRVAGMGRIGNQPQHF.